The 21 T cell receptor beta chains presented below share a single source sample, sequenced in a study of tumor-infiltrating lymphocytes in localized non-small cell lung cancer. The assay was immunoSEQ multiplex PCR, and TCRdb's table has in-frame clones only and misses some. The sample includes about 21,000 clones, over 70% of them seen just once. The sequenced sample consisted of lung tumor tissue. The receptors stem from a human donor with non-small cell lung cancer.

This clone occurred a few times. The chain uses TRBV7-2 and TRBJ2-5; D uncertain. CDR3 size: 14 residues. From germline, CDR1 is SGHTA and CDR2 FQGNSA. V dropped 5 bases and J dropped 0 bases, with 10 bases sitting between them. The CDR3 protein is CASSQELHQETQYF. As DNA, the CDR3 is TGTGCCAGCAGCCAAGAACTACACCAAGAGACCCAGTACTTC.

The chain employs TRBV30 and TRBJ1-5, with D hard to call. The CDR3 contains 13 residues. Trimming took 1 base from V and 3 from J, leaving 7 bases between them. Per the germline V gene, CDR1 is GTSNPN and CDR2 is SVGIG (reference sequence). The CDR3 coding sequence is TGTGCCTGGAGTGGAGGATACAATCAGCCCCAGCATTTT. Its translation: CAWSGGYNQPQHF.

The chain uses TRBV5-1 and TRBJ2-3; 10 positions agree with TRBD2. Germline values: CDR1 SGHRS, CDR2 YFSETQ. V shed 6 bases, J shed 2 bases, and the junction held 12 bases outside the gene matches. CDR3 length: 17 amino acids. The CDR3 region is CASTLAGVPRVTDTQYF. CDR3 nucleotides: TGCGCCAGCACCCTAGCGGGAGTCCCGAGAGTCACAGATACGCAGTATTTT.

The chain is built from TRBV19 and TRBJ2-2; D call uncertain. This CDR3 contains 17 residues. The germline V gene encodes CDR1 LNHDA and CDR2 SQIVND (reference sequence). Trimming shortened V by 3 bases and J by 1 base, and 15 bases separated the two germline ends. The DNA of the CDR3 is TGTGCCAGTAGTATCCGGGCTTCGGGCGGGAACACCGGGGAGCTGTTTTTT. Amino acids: CASSIRASGGNTGELFF.

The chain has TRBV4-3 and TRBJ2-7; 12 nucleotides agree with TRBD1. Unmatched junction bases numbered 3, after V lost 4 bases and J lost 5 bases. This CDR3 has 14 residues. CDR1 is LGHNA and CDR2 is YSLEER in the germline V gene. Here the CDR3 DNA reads TGCGCCAGCAGCCCGGGACAGGGGGCCCACGAGCAGTACTTC. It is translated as CASSPGQGAHEQYF.

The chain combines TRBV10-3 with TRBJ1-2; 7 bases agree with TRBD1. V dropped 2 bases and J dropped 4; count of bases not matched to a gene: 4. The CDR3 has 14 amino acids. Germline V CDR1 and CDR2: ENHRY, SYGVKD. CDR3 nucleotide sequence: TGTGCCATCAGTGAGCCCCGGACAGGCTATGGCTACACCTTC. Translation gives CAISEPRTGYGYTF.

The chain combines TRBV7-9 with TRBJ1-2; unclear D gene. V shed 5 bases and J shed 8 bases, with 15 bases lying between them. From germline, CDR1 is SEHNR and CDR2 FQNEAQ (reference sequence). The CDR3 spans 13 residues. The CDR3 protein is CASSPRTREGYTF. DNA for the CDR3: TGTGCCAGCAGCCCACGGACCCGGGAGGGCTACACCTTC.

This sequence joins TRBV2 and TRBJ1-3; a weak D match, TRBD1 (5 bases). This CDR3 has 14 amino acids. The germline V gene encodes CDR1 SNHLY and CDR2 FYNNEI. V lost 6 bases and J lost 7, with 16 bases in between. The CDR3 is CASSEAGIENTIYF. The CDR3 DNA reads TGTGCCAGCAGCGAGGCAGGGATTGAGAACACCATATATTTT.

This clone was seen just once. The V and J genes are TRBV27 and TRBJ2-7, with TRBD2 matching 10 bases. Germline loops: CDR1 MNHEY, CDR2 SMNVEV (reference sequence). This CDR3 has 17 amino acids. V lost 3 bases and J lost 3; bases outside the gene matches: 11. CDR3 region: CASSLNLAGVRSYEQYF. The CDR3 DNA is TGTGCCAGCAGTTTGAATCTAGCGGGAGTCCGTAGCTACGAGCAGTACTTC.

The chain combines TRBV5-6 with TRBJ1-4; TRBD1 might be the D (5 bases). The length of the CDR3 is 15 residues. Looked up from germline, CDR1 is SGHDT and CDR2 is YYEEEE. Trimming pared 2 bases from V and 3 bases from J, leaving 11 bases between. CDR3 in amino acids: CASSFKGLANEKLFF. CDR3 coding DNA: TGTGCCAGCAGCTTTAAGGGGCTTGCTAATGAAAAACTGTTTTTT.

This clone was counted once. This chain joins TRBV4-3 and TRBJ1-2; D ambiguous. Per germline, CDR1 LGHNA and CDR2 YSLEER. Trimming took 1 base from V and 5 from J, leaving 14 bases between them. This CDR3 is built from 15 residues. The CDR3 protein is CASSQVWQEYYGYTF. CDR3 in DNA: TGCGCCAGCAGCCAAGTCTGGCAGGAGTATTATGGCTACACCTTC.

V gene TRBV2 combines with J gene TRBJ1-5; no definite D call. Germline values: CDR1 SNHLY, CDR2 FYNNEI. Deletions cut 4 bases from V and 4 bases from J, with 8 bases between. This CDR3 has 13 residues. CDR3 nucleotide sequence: TGTGCCAGCAGTGTAGATGGTAATCAGCCCCAGCATTTT. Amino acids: CASSVDGNQPQHF.

The CDR3 bases are TGCGCCAGCAGCGTGACAGGGTACGAGCAGTACTTC. Translation: CASSVTGYEQYF. The chain couples TRBV5-1 to TRBJ2-7; 7 positions agree with TRBD1. Trimming removed 4 bases from V and 4 bases from J; junction bases left unmatched: 2. This CDR3 is 12 amino acids long. Germline CDR1 reads SGHRS; CDR2 reads YFSETQ.

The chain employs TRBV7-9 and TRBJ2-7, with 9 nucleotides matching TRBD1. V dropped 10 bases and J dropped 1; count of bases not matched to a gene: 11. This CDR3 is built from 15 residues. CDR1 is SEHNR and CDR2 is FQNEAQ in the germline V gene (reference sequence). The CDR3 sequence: CATENAGTGSYEQYF. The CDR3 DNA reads TGTGCCACAGAAAATGCCGGGACAGGGTCCTACGAGCAGTACTTC.

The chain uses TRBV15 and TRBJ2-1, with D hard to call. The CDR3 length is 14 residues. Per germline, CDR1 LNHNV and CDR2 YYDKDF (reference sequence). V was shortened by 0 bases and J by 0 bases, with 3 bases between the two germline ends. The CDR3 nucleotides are TGTGCCACCAGCAGAGAAAGCTCCTACAATGAGCAGTTCTTC. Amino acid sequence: CATSRESSYNEQFF.

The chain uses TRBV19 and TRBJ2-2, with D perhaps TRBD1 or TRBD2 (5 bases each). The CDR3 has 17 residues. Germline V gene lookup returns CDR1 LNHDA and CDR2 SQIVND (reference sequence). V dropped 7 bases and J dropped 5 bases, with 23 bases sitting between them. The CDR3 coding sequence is TGTGCCAGTACCGGAGGTGTCGGGACCGGCTTAACCGGGGAGCTGTTTTTT. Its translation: CASTGGVGTGLTGELFF.

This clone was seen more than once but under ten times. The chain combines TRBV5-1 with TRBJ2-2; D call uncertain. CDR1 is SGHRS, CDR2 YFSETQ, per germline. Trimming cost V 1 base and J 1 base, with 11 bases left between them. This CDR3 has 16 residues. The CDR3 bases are TGCGCCAGCAGCTTGAATGGGATCGGGAACACCGGGGAGCTGTTTTTT. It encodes CASSLNGIGNTGELFF.

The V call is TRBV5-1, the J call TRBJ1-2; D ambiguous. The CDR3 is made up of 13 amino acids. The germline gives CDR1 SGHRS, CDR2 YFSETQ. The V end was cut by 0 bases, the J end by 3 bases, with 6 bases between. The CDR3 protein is CASSLATDYGYTF. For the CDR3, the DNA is TGCGCCAGCAGCTTGGCCACAGACTATGGCTACACCTTC.

The DNA of the CDR3 is TGTGCCAGCAGCCAAGGGAGGTTCGGGACTAGCACAGATACGCAGTATTTT. Protein product: CASSQGRFGTSTDTQYF. V usage is TRBV7-6 and J usage is TRBJ2-3, with TRBD2 as a possible D gene (6 bases). V shed 5 bases and J shed 0 bases, with 18 bases lying between them. Per the germline V gene, CDR1 is SGHVS and CDR2 is FNYEAQ. The CDR3 is 17 residues long.

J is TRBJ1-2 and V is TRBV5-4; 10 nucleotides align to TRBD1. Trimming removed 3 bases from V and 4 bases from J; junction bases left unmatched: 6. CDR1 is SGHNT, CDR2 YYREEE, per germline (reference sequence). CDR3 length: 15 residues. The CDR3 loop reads CASSSRDRGLYGYTF. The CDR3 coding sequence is TGTGCCAGCAGCTCCCGGGACAGGGGCCTCTATGGCTACACCTTC.

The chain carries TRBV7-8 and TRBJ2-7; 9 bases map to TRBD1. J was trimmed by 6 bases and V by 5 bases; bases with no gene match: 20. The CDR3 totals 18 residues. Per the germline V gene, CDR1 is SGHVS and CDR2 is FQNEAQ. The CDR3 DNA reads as TGTGCCAGCAGCGCCACCTCGGGACAGGGATATTACTCGGGCGAGCAGTACTTC. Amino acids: CASSATSGQGYYSGEQYF.